The 21 T cell receptor beta chains presented below share a single source sample, sequenced in a study of post-analysis software for immune sequencing data (dated by TCRdb to 2013 to 2016). The research as a whole found: Four to six TRBV segments, including TRBV5-6, TRBV5-1 and TRBV20-1, were significantly more frequent in patients than controls.

To prepare the library, PCR was applied. The sequencer was an Illumina HiSeq 2500. To reduce PCR and sequencing biases, unique molecular identifiers were incorporated into the TCR beta cDNA libraries. The public reads were reanalyzed by TCRdb: fastp trimming at Q25, MiXCR alignment, in-frame beta chains only. CDR3 protein sequences are deduplicated, and each keeps its most common genes and DNA. Counted in this sample were roughly 730,000 distinct CDR3 sequences; around 27% of them appeared once. The ten largest make up more than 0.55% of the sample. Their recognized antigens are unknown. Sequencing input: blood. These receptor sequences come from a girl aged 10 to 17 with multiple sclerosis.

The chain recombines TRBV4-3 with TRBJ2-1; 7 nucleotides agree with TRBD2. V shed 4 bases, J shed 8 bases, and the junction held 8 bases outside the gene matches. Germline CDR1 LGHNA, CDR2 YSLEER. This CDR3 contains 14 residues. CDR3 residues: CASSRGGSPDEQFF. In DNA form, the CDR3 reads TGCGCCAGCAGCCGCGGCGGGAGTCCCGATGAGCAGTTCTTC.

The V gene is TRBV20-1, the J gene TRBJ2-5, with 8 bases identical to TRBD1. The CDR3 consists of 13 residues. V lost 6 bases to trimming and J lost 2 bases; unmatched junction nucleotides: 5. In germline, CDR1 is DFQATT, CDR2 SNEGSKA (reference sequence). The CDR3 coding sequence is TGCAGTGCCGGGGACAGGTCACAAGAGACCCAGTACTTC. Residues: CSAGDRSQETQYF.

With respect to this clonotype: A much larger clone is a single base away; this may be a read error. This rearrangement joins TRBV29-1 to TRBJ2-1, with D possibly called TRBD1 or TRBD2 (8 bases each). This CDR3 comprises 17 residues. Germline values: CDR1 SQVTM, CDR2 ANQGSEA. The CDR3, as DNA: TGCAGCGCTGAAGACGTGCGGGGGGACAGGAGTCGGGATGAGCAGTTCTTC. This encodes CSAEDVRGDRSRDEQFF.

This clonotype came up a few times. The V call is TRBV29-1, the J call TRBJ1-4; D is undetermined. Germline V lookup: CDR1 SQVTM, CDR2 ANQGSEA. Trimming left V 7 bases short and J 0 bases short, with 3 bases between. The CDR3 has 11 residues. In nucleotides, the CDR3 is TGCAGCGCCTCAACTAATGAAAAACTGTTTTTT. It is translated as CSASTNEKLFF. The full variable domain, rest sourced from reference TRBV29-1 and TRBJ1-4, is SAVISQKPSRDICQRGTSLTIQCQVDSQVTMMFWYRQQPGQSLTLIATANQGSEATYESGFVIDKFPISRPNLTFSTLTVSNMSPEDSSIYLCSASTNEKLFFGSGTQLSVL.

This clonotype was detected many times. The rearrangement links TRBV6-2 or TRBV6-3 to TRBJ2-1, with D hard to call. The CDR3 covers 14 residues. Per germline, CDR1 MNHEY and CDR2 SVGEGT. The V gene lost 6 bases and the J gene lost 6 bases, with 15 bases spanning the gap. This chain's CDR3 is CASSRFGMGNEQFF. CDR3 bases: TGTGCCAGCAGCCGTTTCGGAATGGGCAATGAGCAGTTCTTC.

This clonotype was counted only a few times. The chain is built from TRBV3-1 and TRBJ2-4; TRBD2 agrees at 8 bases. Looked up from germline, CDR1 is LGHDT and CDR2 is YNNKEL (reference sequence). With V trimmed by 7 bases and J by 13 bases, 12 bases remained unmatched. CDR3 length: 13 residues. CDR3 sequence (DNA): TGTGCCAGCAAGGCGGCGGGAGGAGGTGAGCAGTACTTC. It specifies CASKAAGGGEQYF.

The chain joins TRBV20-1 to TRBJ2-5; D remains unclear. CDR3 length equals 13 residues. Trimming left V 2 bases short and J 1 base short, with 8 bases between. Germline lookup yields CDR1 DFQATT and CDR2 SNEGSKA (reference sequence). The CDR3 coding sequence is TGCAGTGCTAGATTGTGGGGCCAAGAGACCCAGTACTTC. Protein sequence: CSARLWGQETQYF.

This CDR3 reads CASSPYRTDNSPLHF. CDR3 sequence (DNA): TGTGCCAGCAGTCCCTACCGGACAGATAATTCACCCCTCCACTTT. The V and J genes are TRBV27 and TRBJ1-6; tentative D call: TRBD1 (6 bases). Germline CDR1 and CDR2: MNHEY and SMNVEV (reference sequence). Trimming shortened V by 5 bases and J by 5 bases, and 13 bases separated the two germline ends. This CDR3 comprises 15 residues.

This clonotype was detected only a few times. The CDR3 DNA reads TGCGCCAGCAGCTTGGGGACAAGGATTGGCAGCCAGGGGTATGGCTACACCTTC. It codes for CASSLGTRIGSQGYGYTF. The chain carries TRBV5-1 and TRBJ1-2, with D possibly TRBD1 on 6 matching bases. Germline V gene lookup returns CDR1 SGHRS and CDR2 YFSETQ. The CDR3 is made up of 18 amino acids. V was trimmed by 0 bases and J by 5 bases, leaving 23 bases between them. Full variable domain (remainder filled in from reference TRBV5-1 and TRBJ1-2): KAGVTQTPRYLIKTRGQQVTLSCSPISGHRSVSWYQQTPGQGLQFLFEYFSETQRNKGNFPGRFSGRQFSNSRSEMNVSTLELGDSALYLCASSLGTRIGSQGYGYTFGSGTRLTVV.

V and J are TRBV15 and TRBJ1-1; D remains unclear. Trimming removed 2 bases from V and 5 bases from J, with 9 bases in between. The CDR3 runs 13 residues. Per the germline V gene, CDR1 is LNHNV and CDR2 is YYDKDF (reference sequence). Written as DNA, the CDR3 is TGTGCCACCAGCAGACAGTCCAGGACTGAAGCTTTCTTT. The encoded protein is CATSRQSRTEAFF.

This clonotype has only a few counts. The chain joins TRBV6-1 to TRBJ2-3; TRBD1 might be the D (6 bases). This CDR3 is 14 amino acids long. Trimming removed 6 bases at V and 4 bases at J, with 14 bases between. The germline CDR1 and CDR2 sequences are MNHNS and SASEGT. As DNA, the CDR3 is TGTGCCAGCAGGAACACAGCAGGGGCAGATACGCAGTATTTT. It specifies CASRNTAGADTQYF.

V is TRBV4-3 and J is TRBJ1-1; the D is unclear. Germline CDR1 reads LGHNA; CDR2 reads YSLEER. Trimming stripped 1 base from V and 1 base from J, with 7 bases between. The CDR3 sequence is 14 residues long. CDR3 amino acids: CASSQGVGNTEAFF. The DNA of the CDR3 is TGCGCCAGCAGCCAAGGAGTCGGGAACACTGAAGCTTTCTTT.

V gene TRBV7-2 combines with J gene TRBJ2-4, with 14 bases lining up with TRBD2. J lost 13 bases, V lost 2 bases, and 13 bases had no gene match. Germline V gene data show CDR1 as SGHTA and CDR2 as FQGNSA. The CDR3 is 17 residues long. The CDR3 region is CASSLLRPGLAGVRQYF. CDR3 coding DNA: TGTGCCAGCAGCTTACTCAGACCGGGACTAGCGGGAGTGAGGCAGTACTTC. The full variable domain, completed using reference TRBV7-2 and TRBJ2-4, is GAGVSQSPSNKVTEKGKDVELRCDPISGHTALYWYRQSLGQGLEFLIYFQGNSAPDKSGLPSDRFSAERTGGSVSTLTIQRTQQEDSAVYLCASSLLRPGLAGVRQYFGAGTRLSVL.

The chain is built from TRBV20-1 and TRBJ2-3; D is ambiguous. Trimming removed 2 bases at V and 6 bases at J, with 15 bases between. The CDR3 has 14 amino acids. Germline CDR1 reads DFQATT; CDR2 reads SNEGSKA (reference sequence). The CDR3 nucleotides read TGCAGTGCTAGACGACTCCTCCCCTCGGATACGCAGTATTTT. As protein: CSARRLLPSDTQYF.

The rearrangement links TRBV6-1 to TRBJ1-4, with TRBD1 matching over 10 bases. The CDR3 is made up of 13 amino acids. Trimming at V came to 4 bases and at J to 8 bases, leaving 1 base not matched to a gene. Germline V gene data show CDR1 as MNHNS and CDR2 as SASEGT. CDR3 loop: CASSGGQGEKLFF. The CDR3 DNA reads TGTGCCAGCAGTGGGGGACAGGGGGAAAAACTGTTTTTT.

In its sample, this clonotype was seen a few times. The chain carries TRBV11-2 and TRBJ2-7; D remains ambiguous. This CDR3 region has 14 residues. Per germline, CDR1 SGHAT and CDR2 FQNNGV. The V end was cut by 2 bases, the J end by 3 bases, with 11 bases between. CDR3 in amino acids: CASSLKVQRYEQYF. DNA of the CDR3: TGTGCCAGCAGCTTAAAGGTACAGCGCTACGAGCAGTACTTC.

The J gene is TRBJ1-4, the V gene TRBV20-1; no clear D. Trimming pared 0 bases from V and 4 bases from J, leaving 0 bases between. CDR1 DFQATT and CDR2 SNEGSKA come from the germline V gene (reference sequence). This CDR3 is 11 amino acids long. The DNA of the CDR3 is TGCAGTGCTAGAGATAATGAAAAACTGTTTTTT. Its protein product is CSARDNEKLFF.

This clonotype turned up a few times. The gene calls are TRBV15 and TRBJ2-7; possibly TRBD1 for D (5 bases). The CDR3 is made up of 18 amino acids. Trimming left V 5 bases short and J 3 bases short, with 26 bases between. Germline CDR1 and CDR2: LNHNV and YYDKDF (reference sequence). Here the CDR3 reads CATSQEETGPLEFYEQYF. CDR3 DNA sequence: TGTGCCACCAGCCAGGAAGAAACAGGCCCTCTCGAATTCTACGAGCAGTACTTC.

This clonotype was recorded a few times. The V gene is TRBV18, the J gene TRBJ2-1; D unclear. From germline, CDR1 is KGHSH and CDR2 LQKENI. Between the trimmed V and J ends, which lost 3 bases and 5 bases, there was a span of 8 bases. The CDR3 length is 13 residues. The CDR3, as DNA: TGTGCCAGCTCACCTCCCCTGGACAATGAGCAGTTCTTC. Translated, it gives CASSPPLDNEQFF.

This clonotype has a handful of counts. The chain combines TRBV7-2 with TRBJ2-5; 12 positions agree with TRBD2. The tail of the sequence fits TRBJ2-7 better, so the J call may be wrong. CDR1 and CDR2 from the germline V gene are SGHTA and FQGNSA. This CDR3 has 15 residues. The DNA of the CDR3 is TGTGCCAGCAGCTTAGAGACTAGCGGGAGCCACGAGCAGTACTTC. Protein product: CASSLETSGSHEQYF.

DNA of the CDR3: TGTGCCACCAGTGACTCCGCCCCCCATACGCAGTATTTT. Protein sequence: CATSDSAPHTQYF. The V gene is TRBV24-1, the J gene TRBJ2-3; D remains ambiguous. The germline gives CDR1 KGHDR, CDR2 SFDVKD. This CDR3 region has 13 residues. The ends were cut back, 4 bases at V and 7 bases at J, with 11 bases in the middle.